The sample holds many counts of the clone carrying this TCR beta chain. Antigen: not known. They built TCR cDNA with 5'RACE template switching, a step that put in a universal primer site and UMIs. TCRdb itself ran the 5' RACE reads through MiXCR, one entry per CDR3 protein. The sample shows about 250,000 distinct CDR3 sequences, 3.6% of them seen only once. This sample is drawn from a study of T cells after yellow fever vaccination. Study-level points and caveats: Booster samples showed a return of most primary-vaccination clones (about 96% CD4, 88% CD8). When the response was secondary, it was weaker but reached its peak faster, day 5 versus 15.

The V gene's germline CDR1 is SGHTA and CDR2 FQGNSA. Trimming shortened V by 4 bases and J by 3 bases, and 4 bases separated the two germline ends. The CDR3 totals 12 residues. Specimen: PBMCs, collected 15 days after the yellow fever booster vaccination. This sequence joins TRBV7-2 and TRBJ1-5; D is ambiguous. This receptor was taken from a man between 18 and 29 years old who received the YFV17D yellow fever vaccine. CDR3 bases: TGTGCCAGCAGCTCCTACAATCAGCCCCAGCATTTT. The encoded protein is CASSSYNQPQHF. Supplemented by reference TRBV7-2 and TRBJ1-5, the full variable domain reads GAGVSQSPSNKVTEKGKDVELRCDPISGHTALYWYRQSLGQGLEFLIYFQGNSAPDKSGLPSDRFSAERTGGSVSTLTIQRTQQEDSAVYLCASSSYNQPQHFGDGTRLSIL.